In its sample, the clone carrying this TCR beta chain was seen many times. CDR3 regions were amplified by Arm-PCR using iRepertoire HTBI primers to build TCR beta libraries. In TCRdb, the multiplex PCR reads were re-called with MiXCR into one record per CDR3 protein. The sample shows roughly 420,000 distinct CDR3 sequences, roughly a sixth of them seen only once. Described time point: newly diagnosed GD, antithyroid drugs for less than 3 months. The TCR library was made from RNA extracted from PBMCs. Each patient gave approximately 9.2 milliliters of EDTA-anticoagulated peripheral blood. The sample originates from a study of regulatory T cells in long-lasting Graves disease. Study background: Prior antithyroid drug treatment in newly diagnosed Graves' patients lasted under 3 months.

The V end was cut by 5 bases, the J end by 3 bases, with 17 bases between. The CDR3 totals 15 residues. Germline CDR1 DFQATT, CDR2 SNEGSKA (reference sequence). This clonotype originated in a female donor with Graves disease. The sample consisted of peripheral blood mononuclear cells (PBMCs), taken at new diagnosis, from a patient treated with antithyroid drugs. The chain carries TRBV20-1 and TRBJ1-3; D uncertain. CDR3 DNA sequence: TGCAGTGCTCAAACCGGCACCATAGGTGGAAACACCATATATTTT. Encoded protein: CSAQTGTIGGNTIYF.